What follows is one T cell receptor beta chain and its context. Time point specified: pretreatment peripheral blood. Data came from immunoSEQ multiplex PCR; TCRdb stores just in-frame clones and leaves some out. Among about 86,000 clones listed, about 84% were seen once. This record belongs to a study of PD-L1 blockade in urothelial cancer. Trimming removed 2 bases from V and 8 bases from J, with 12 bases in between. From germline, CDR1 is ENHRY and CDR2 SYGVKD. This CDR3 contains 13 residues. The clonotype originates from a man aged 55 to 70 with urothelial cancer. The material sequenced was PBMCs, taken around atezolizumab (anti-PD-L1) treatment. This sequence joins TRBV10-3 and TRBJ1-1, with D unresolved. The CDR3 reads CAISERSAREAFF. DNA for the CDR3: TGTGCCATCAGTGAGAGGTCAGCTAGAGAAGCTTTCTTT.